This T cell receptor (beta chain) came from a study of T cells after yellow fever vaccination. Turning to the study itself: Libraries from low-cell-number fractions were prepared with the SMART-Seq v4 Ultra Low Input RNA kit.

There are a few counts of this clonotype. In germline, CDR1 is SGHAT, CDR2 FQNNGV. Trimming at V came to 5 bases and at J to 2 bases, leaving 14 bases not matched to a gene. The CDR3 spans 17 residues. Production of TCR cDNA was by 5'RACE template switching, which also added a universal primer site and UMIs. MiXCR, applied by TCRdb to the 5' RACE reads, yields one record per CDR3 protein. The repertoire consists of a few hundred thousand distinct CDR3 sequences, with approximately 4% occurring once and the leading ten covering 20% to 25%. The material sequenced was PBMCs, taken 5 days after the yellow fever booster vaccination. This sequence joins TRBV11-2 and TRBJ1-2, with 7 bases lining up with TRBD1. The receptor's source is a man aged 18 to 29 who received the YFV17D yellow fever vaccine. In DNA, the CDR3 is TGTGCCAGCAGCCAGGGGGGGGCAGGGGAAGTGAACTATGGCTACACCTTC. Translating gives CASSQGGAGEVNYGYTF.